This T cell receptor (beta chain) was obtained from a study of blood T cell repertoires in COVID-19. Sequencing was performed with immunoSEQ multiplex PCR; in TCRdb, only in-frame clones are kept and a portion is missing. The repertoire consists of roughly 84,000 clones, with 80% occurring once and the leading ten covering 12%. This sequence originates from a woman in her thirties or forties with active or convalescent COVID-19. Sequenced sample: peripheral blood.

In nucleotides, the CDR3 is TGTGCCAGCAGCGTAGGACTTACCGGGGAGCTGTTTTTT. Its protein is CASSVGLTGELFF. J is TRBJ2-2 and V is TRBV9; D ambiguous. This CDR3 has 13 amino acids. Germline V gene data show CDR1 as SGDLS and CDR2 as YYNGEE. The V and J ends lost 0 bases and 5 bases respectively, with 5 bases between them.